This section outlines one TCR beta chain sequence together with its context. Source study methods: Scientists estimated how many nucleated cells there were by amplifying reference gene primers. Libraries were prepared by immunoSEQ multiplex PCR; TCRdb keeps only in-frame clonotypes and omits some of them. That table gives V, J and clone size, and the DNA gave D and trimming. Here the sample spans around 300,000 clones, about 82% being singletons. The CDR3 loop spans 16 amino acids. Trimming cost V 3 bases and J 4 bases; bases outside gene matches: 7. CDR1 and CDR2 (germline): SNHLY, FYNNEI. The sample is drawn from a study of blood T cell repertoires in COVID-19. Background on the study: Specimens from acute and convalescent COVID-19 originated in the United States, Italy and Spain. PBMCs, B-cell-depleted T cells, or T cells provided the cDNA or gDNA that made up the material.

Sequencing was carried out using peripheral blood. The V and J genes are TRBV2 and TRBJ2-3; TRBD2 matches 10 bases. The sequence came from a woman aged 45 to 65 with active or convalescent COVID-19. The CDR3 spells CASSEALAGLADTQYF. The CDR3 DNA reads as TGTGCCAGCAGTGAGGCACTAGCGGGATTGGCAGATACGCAGTATTTT.